The sequence of this T cell receptor beta chain was determined in a study of blood T cell repertoires in COVID-19. Original analysis: Amplifying reference gene primers gave estimates of nucleated cell counts. Sequencing used immunoSEQ multiplex PCR; TCRdb keeps in-frame clones, though not all of them. V and J calls and clone size are given by that table; D and trimming were obtained from the DNA. There are 100,000 to 120,000 clones in the sample; roughly 80% occur only once, and around 1.5% lies in the top ten. Germline CDR1 reads ENHRY; CDR2 reads SYGVKD. Trimming left V 0 bases short and J 0 bases short, with 9 bases between. The CDR3 spans 16 residues.

The sequence was collected from a man aged 50 or older with acute or convalescent COVID-19. The chain combines TRBV10-3 with TRBJ1-3, with D uncertain. Sample: peripheral blood. CDR3 bases: TGTGCCATCAGTGAGTCAACACCTTCCTCTGGAAACACCATATATTTT. Its translation: CAISESTPSSGNTIYF.